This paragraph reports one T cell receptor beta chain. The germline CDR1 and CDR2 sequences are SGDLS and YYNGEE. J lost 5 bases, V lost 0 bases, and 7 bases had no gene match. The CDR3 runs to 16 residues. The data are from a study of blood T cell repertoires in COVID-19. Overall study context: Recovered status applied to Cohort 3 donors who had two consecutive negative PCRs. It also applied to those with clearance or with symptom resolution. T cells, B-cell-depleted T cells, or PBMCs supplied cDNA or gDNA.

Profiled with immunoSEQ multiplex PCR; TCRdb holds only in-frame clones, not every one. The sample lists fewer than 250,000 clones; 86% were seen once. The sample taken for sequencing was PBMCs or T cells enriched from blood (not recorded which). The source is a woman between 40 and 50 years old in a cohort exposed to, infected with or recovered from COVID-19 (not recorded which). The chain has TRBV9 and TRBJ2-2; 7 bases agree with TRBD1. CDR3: CASSVDGTARTGELFF. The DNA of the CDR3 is TGTGCCAGCAGCGTAGATGGGACAGCTAGGACCGGGGAGCTGTTTTTT.